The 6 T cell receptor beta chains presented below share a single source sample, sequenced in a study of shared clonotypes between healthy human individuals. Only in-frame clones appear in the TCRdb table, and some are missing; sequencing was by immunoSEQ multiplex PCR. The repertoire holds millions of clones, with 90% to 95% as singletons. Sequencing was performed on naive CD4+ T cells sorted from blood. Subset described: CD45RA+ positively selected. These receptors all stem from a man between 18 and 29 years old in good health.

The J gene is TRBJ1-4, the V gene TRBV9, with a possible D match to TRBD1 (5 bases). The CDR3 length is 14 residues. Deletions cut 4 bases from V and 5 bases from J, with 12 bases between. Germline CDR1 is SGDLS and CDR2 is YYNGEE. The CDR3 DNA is TGTGCCAGCAGCAAAAGACAGAGCAATGAAAAACTGTTTTTT. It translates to CASSKRQSNEKLFF. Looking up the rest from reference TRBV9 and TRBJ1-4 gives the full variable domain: DSGVTQTPKHLITATGQRVTLRCSPRSGDLSVYWYQQSLDQGLQFLIQYYNGEERAKGNILERFSAQQFPDLHSELNLSSLELGDSALYFCASSKRQSNEKLFFGSGTQLSVL.

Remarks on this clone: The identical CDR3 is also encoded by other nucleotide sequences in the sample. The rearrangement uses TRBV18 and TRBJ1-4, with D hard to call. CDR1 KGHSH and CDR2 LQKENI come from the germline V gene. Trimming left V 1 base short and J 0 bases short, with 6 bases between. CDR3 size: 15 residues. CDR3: CASSPRGATNEKLFF. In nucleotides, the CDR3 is TGTGCCAGCTCACCACGCGGGGCAACTAATGAAAAACTGTTTTTT.

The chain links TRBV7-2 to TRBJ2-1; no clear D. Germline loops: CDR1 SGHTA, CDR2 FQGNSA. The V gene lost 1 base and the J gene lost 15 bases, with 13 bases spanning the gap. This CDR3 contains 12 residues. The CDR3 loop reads CASSLEASVRFF. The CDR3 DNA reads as TGTGCCAGCAGCTTAGAAGCGTCAGTTCGGTTCTTC.

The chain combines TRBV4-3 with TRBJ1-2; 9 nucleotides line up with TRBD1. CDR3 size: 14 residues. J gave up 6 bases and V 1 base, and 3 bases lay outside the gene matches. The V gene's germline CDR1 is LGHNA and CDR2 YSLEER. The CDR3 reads CASSQVTGGDGYTF. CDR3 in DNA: TGCGCCAGCAGCCAAGTAACAGGGGGCGATGGCTACACCTTC.

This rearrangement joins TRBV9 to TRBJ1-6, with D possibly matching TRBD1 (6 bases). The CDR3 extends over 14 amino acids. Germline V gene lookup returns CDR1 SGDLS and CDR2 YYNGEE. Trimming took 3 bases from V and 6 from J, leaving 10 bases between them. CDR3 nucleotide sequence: TGTGCCAGCAGCGAGACAGGAACTAATTCACCCCTCCACTTT. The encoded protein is CASSETGTNSPLHF.

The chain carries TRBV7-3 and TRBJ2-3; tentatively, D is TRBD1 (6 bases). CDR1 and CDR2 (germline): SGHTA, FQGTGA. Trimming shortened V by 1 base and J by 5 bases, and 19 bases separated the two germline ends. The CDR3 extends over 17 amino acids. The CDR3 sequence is CASSLSPSGGEGDTQYF. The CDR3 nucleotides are TGTGCCAGCAGCTTAAGCCCCTCTGGGGGCGAGGGAGATACGCAGTATTTT.